What follows is one T cell receptor beta chain and its context. V lost 4 bases and J lost 8, with 17 bases in between. The CDR3 is 14 amino acids. Germline assignment: CDR1 MGHRA and CDR2 YSYEKL. Researchers prepared the TCRbeta library using unique molecular identifiers, the study reports. TCRdb used MiXCR to reprocess the PCR reads, holding one entry per CDR3 protein. This sample has 200,000 or so distinct CDR3 sequences, with 5.5% to 7% found just once. This record comes from a study of T-cell reconstitution after alpha-beta-depleted transplantation in children. The TCR comes from a boy younger than 10 with acute lymphoblastic leukemia, due to receive a stem cell transplant. Sequenced material: PBMCs, taken before TCRalphabeta/CD19-depleted stem cell transplant. The chain combines TRBV4-1 with TRBJ1-2; maybe TRBD1 (5 bases). The CDR3 nucleotides read TGCGCCAGCAGCCTAAGCGGGGGTTTCGACGGCTACACCTTC. Translating gives CASSLSGGFDGYTF.